A single sample gave rise to the 25 T cell receptor beta chains below, sequenced in a study of shared clonotypes between healthy human individuals. Measured with immunoSEQ multiplex PCR; TCRdb has only the in-frame clones, and not every one. The sample consists of some 1,100,000 clones, about 80% of them appearing once. The sample was memory CD4+ T cells from PBMCs. Subset specified: CD45RA-negative fraction. The receptors were gathered from a man between 18 and 29 years old in good health. Some clones in this sample may be carry-over from other donors' samples.

This clone was found once. The V call is TRBV5-6, the J call TRBJ1-2; D remains unclear. V lost 0 bases and J 4 bases, leaving 7 bases between the germline ends. This CDR3 contains 13 residues. Germline V gives CDR1 SGHDT, CDR2 YYEEEE. In nucleotides, the CDR3 is TGTGCCAGCAGCTTGGGGACTGCCTATGGCTACACCTTC. Translation: CASSLGTAYGYTF.

V and J are TRBV2 and TRBJ1-5; D unresolved. Germline CDR1 and CDR2: SNHLY and FYNNEI. Trimming shortened V by 4 bases and J by 4 bases, and 11 bases separated the two germline ends. This CDR3 region has 14 residues. The CDR3 DNA sequence: TGTGCCAGCAGTGGAGTCAACCCTAATCAGCCCCAGCATTTT. Translating gives CASSGVNPNQPQHF.

This rearrangement joins TRBV5-1 to TRBJ2-2, with TRBD2 identical over 11 bases. The CDR3 totals 17 residues. The germline CDR1 and CDR2 sequences are SGHRS and YFSETQ. The V and J ends lost 0 bases and 5 bases, in that order; junction bases with no gene match: 6. In nucleotides, the CDR3 is TGCGCCAGCAGCTTGGGACTAGCGGGATTAGGGACCGGGGAGCTGTTTTTT. It is translated as CASSLGLAGLGTGELFF. Supplemented by reference TRBV5-1 and TRBJ2-2, the full variable domain reads KAGVTQTPRYLIKTRGQQVTLSCSPISGHRSVSWYQQTPGQGLQFLFEYFSETQRNKGNFPGRFSGRQFSNSRSEMNVSTLELGDSALYLCASSLGLAGLGTGELFFGEGSRLTVL.

V and J are TRBV28 and TRBJ1-5; TRBD1 agrees at 7 bases. This CDR3 has 15 residues. The germline V gene has CDR1 MDHEN and CDR2 SYDVKM. V dropped 2 bases and J dropped 4; count of bases not matched to a gene: 5. The CDR3: CASSLRGRANQPQHF. The CDR3 DNA is TGTGCCAGCAGTTTAAGGGGGCGGGCAAATCAGCCCCAGCATTTT.

The V gene is TRBV10-3, the J gene TRBJ2-5, with D possibly being TRBD1 (6 bases). From germline, CDR1 is ENHRY and CDR2 SYGVKD. The germline V and J ends were trimmed by 4 bases and 4 bases, with 10 bases remaining between them. The CDR3 runs 13 residues. The CDR3 loop is CAISGQDRETQYF. The DNA for the CDR3 is TGTGCCATCAGTGGACAGGACCGAGAGACCCAGTACTTC.

The chain recombines TRBV10-1 with TRBJ2-7; TRBD2 matches 7 bases. The CDR3 covers 15 residues. CDR1 and CDR2 (germline): WNHNN, SYGVQD (reference sequence). V lost 2 bases, J lost 6 bases, and 10 bases stayed unmatched. As DNA, the CDR3 is TGCGCCAGCAGTGAGGGTCCCGGGAGGCGGCCCGAGCAGTACTTC. Its protein product is CASSEGPGRRPEQYF.

The chain employs TRBV12-5 and TRBJ2-1; possibly TRBD1 for D (5 bases). Germline V gene lookup returns CDR1 LGHNT and CDR2 FRNRAP. The CDR3 sequence is 11 residues long. Trimming left V 2 bases short and J 10 bases short, with 6 bases between. The CDR3: CASGLSGEQFF. The CDR3 nucleotides read TGTGCTAGTGGTTTGTCAGGGGAGCAGTTCTTC.

The CDR3 loop reads CATVGTSGTPLSSYNEQFF. CDR3 coding DNA: TGCGCCACCGTTGGGACTAGCGGGACCCCTTTGAGCTCCTACAATGAGCAGTTCTTC. V gene TRBV10-2 combines with J gene TRBJ2-1, with 13 bases lining up with TRBD2. The germline V gene encodes CDR1 WSHSY and CDR2 SAAADI. This CDR3 comprises 19 residues. V gave up 10 bases and J gave up 0 bases; unmatched junction bases: 15.

This clone was recorded a few times. The chain links TRBV28 to TRBJ1-5, with TRBD1 identical over 7 bases. The CDR3 runs to 14 residues. Germline V gives CDR1 MDHEN, CDR2 SYDVKM. The V and J ends lost 3 bases and 9 bases, in that order; junction bases with no gene match: 8. The CDR3 reads CASSFGGQQPPQHF. CDR3 nucleotides: TGTGCCAGCAGTTTCGGGGGACAGCAGCCGCCCCAGCATTTT.

The chain carries TRBV19 and TRBJ2-3, with a tentative D call TRBD2 (5 bases). V lost 3 bases and J lost 4, with 14 bases in between. The CDR3 has 15 residues. Germline V gene lookup returns CDR1 LNHDA and CDR2 SQIVND (reference sequence). The CDR3 sequence: CASSIRTPRADTQYF. The CDR3 DNA reads as TGTGCCAGTAGTATTCGGACTCCTAGGGCAGATACGCAGTATTTT. The whole variable domain, remainder taken from reference TRBV19 and TRBJ2-3, is DGGITQSPKYLFRKEGQNVTLSCEQNLNHDAMYWYRQDPGQGLRLIYYSQIVNDFQKGDIAEGYSVSREKKESFPLTVTSAQKNPTAFYLCASSIRTPRADTQYFGPGTRLTVL.

The rearrangement links TRBV5-6 to TRBJ1-2; D uncertain. The CDR3 length is 12 residues. Germline CDR1 SGHDT, CDR2 YYEEEE. V was pared by 4 bases and J by 6 bases, with 10 bases between. The CDR3 loop reads CASSLREHGYTF. The CDR3 DNA reads as TGTGCCAGCAGCCTCCGGGAGCATGGCTACACCTTC. Using reference TRBV5-6 and TRBJ1-2 for the parts outside the CDR3, the full variable domain is DAGVTQSPTHLIKTRGQQVTLRCSPKSGHDTVSWYQQALGQGPQFIFQYYEEEERQRGNFPDRFSGHQFPNYSSELNVNALLLGDSALYLCASSLREHGYTFGSGTRLTVV.

Regarding this clone: Other DNA sequences in this specimen translate into the identical CDR3. The rearrangement joins TRBV5-1 to TRBJ2-7; 13 bases are shared with TRBD2. Germline CDR1 reads SGHRS; CDR2 reads YFSETQ. The J segment lost 4 bases and the V segment lost 0 bases, leaving 1 base of the junction unmatched. The CDR3 consists of 15 residues. This CDR3 reads CASSLGTSGSYEQYF. The DNA for the CDR3 is TGCGCCAGCAGCTTGGGGACTAGCGGGAGTTACGAGCAGTACTTC.

This chain uses TRBV28 with TRBJ1-1; 8 bases are shared with TRBD1. This CDR3 has 15 amino acids. Germline CDR1 and CDR2: MDHEN and SYDVKM. V shed 4 bases and J 0 bases; nucleotides not matched to a gene: 4. CDR3 sequence reads: CASSYSGGMNTEAFF. CDR3 DNA: TGTGCCAGCAGTTATTCAGGGGGCATGAACACTGAAGCTTTCTTT. Looking up the rest from reference TRBV28 and TRBJ1-1 gives the full variable domain: DVKVTQSSRYLVKRTGEKVFLECVQDMDHENMFWYRQDPGLGLRLIYFSYDVKMKEKGDIPEGYSVSREKKERFSLILESASTNQTSMYLCASSYSGGMNTEAFFGQGTRLTVV.

This chain links TRBV5-5 with TRBJ2-2; 9 bases match TRBD1. Germline CDR1 and CDR2: SGHKS and YYEKEE (reference sequence). J was trimmed by 4 bases and V by 3 bases; bases with no gene match: 10. CDR3 length equals 17 residues. As DNA, the CDR3 is TGTGCCAGCAGCTCGGGACAGGGTAGTTTTGGCACCGGGGAGCTGTTTTTT. Amino acid sequence: CASSSGQGSFGTGELFF.

The CDR3 is CAPGLAGMVSAKNIQYF. As DNA, the CDR3 is TGTGCACCCGGACTAGCGGGAATGGTCTCCGCCAAAAACATTCAGTACTTC. The chain recombines TRBV12-2 with TRBJ2-4; the table's D call of TRBD2 was not tested on the DNA. TRBV12-2 is classified as a pseudogene. The CDR3 runs 17 residues.

J is TRBJ2-2 and V is TRBV30; TRBD1 might be the D (5 bases). V lost 3 bases, J lost 5 bases, and 10 bases lay in between. The CDR3 extends over 13 amino acids. In germline, CDR1 is GTSNPN, CDR2 SVGIG (reference sequence). The CDR3 reads CAWRVQGTGELFF. CDR3 coding DNA: TGTGCCTGGAGGGTCCAGGGTACCGGGGAGCTGTTTTTT.

The CDR3 region is CASSRQGAGGTNEQFF. The CDR3 DNA reads TGCGCCAGCAGCCGCCAAGGAGCGGGAGGCACAAATGAGCAGTTCTTC. The chain couples TRBV5-1 to TRBJ2-1; 9 bases are a match to TRBD2. CDR3 length equals 16 residues. The V segment lost 4 bases and the J segment 7 bases; nucleotides outside the gene matches: 12. Germline-derived CDR1 and CDR2 are SGHRS and YFSETQ.

This chain links TRBV5-1 with TRBJ2-7; D uncertain. The CDR3 runs to 13 residues. Per germline, CDR1 SGHRS and CDR2 YFSETQ. Trimming took 5 bases from V and 3 from J, leaving 12 bases between them. The CDR3 is CASRASTDYEQYF. The CDR3 nucleotides read TGCGCCAGCAGGGCATCAACCGACTACGAGCAGTACTTC.

This clone came up a few times. The chain carries TRBV10-1 and TRBJ1-1, with 8 bases lining up with TRBD1. There are 14 residues in the CDR3. Trimming at V came to 4 bases and at J to 3 bases, leaving 4 bases not matched to a gene. Germline V gives CDR1 WNHNN, CDR2 SYGVQD (reference sequence). CDR3 nucleotides: TGCGCCAGCAGTGCTGGACAGGGTTACACTGAAGCTTTCTTT. Protein sequence: CASSAGQGYTEAFF.

The chain links TRBV6-5 to TRBJ1-1, with TRBD1 matching over 9 bases. The CDR3 is 15 residues long. The V gene end was trimmed by 4 bases and the J gene end by 1 base; junction bases not matched to a gene: 4. Germline V CDR1 and CDR2: MNHEY, SVGAGI. CDR3 DNA sequence: TGTGCCAGCAGTTCTAAGGACAGGGGGAACACTGAAGCTTTCTTT. Amino acids: CASSSKDRGNTEAFF.

This clone appeared a single time. The gene calls are TRBV28 and TRBJ1-2; the D gene is possibly TRBD1 (5 bases). The ends were cut back, 4 bases at V and 7 bases at J, with 31 bases in the middle. The length of the CDR3 is 19 residues. The germline V gene encodes CDR1 MDHEN and CDR2 SYDVKM. The CDR3 DNA follows: TGTGCCAGCAGTTCCTTGACAGAGTTTTATCCTAGTTCGTTCGTTGGCTACACCTTC. Its translation: CASSSLTEFYPSSFVGYTF.

This clone was recorded a few times. The V and J genes are TRBV15 and TRBJ2-4; no reliable D call. Per germline, CDR1 LNHNV and CDR2 YYDKDF (reference sequence). V was shortened by 0 bases and J by 9 bases, with 12 bases between the two germline ends. This CDR3 comprises 14 residues. CDR3 sequence: CATSRDRADGIQYF. CDR3 sequence (DNA): TGTGCCACCAGCAGAGATAGGGCAGATGGCATTCAGTACTTC.

The chain combines TRBV6-5 with TRBJ2-2; no clear D. Between the trimmed V and J ends, which lost 6 bases and 2 bases, there was a span of 13 bases. Germline CDR1 is MNHEY and CDR2 is SVGAGI. The CDR3 is 15 amino acids. CDR3 nucleotides: TGTGCCAGCAGGGCGGCTTTCCCTAACACCGGGGAGCTGTTTTTT. It specifies CASRAAFPNTGELFF.

The chain recombines TRBV6-5 with TRBJ2-7; the match to TRBD1 covers 8 bases. V gave up 2 bases and J gave up 3 bases; unmatched junction bases: 9. The V gene's germline CDR1 is MNHEY and CDR2 SVGAGI. The CDR3 is made up of 16 amino acids. This CDR3 reads CASSYRGQVSYYEQYF. CDR3 DNA: TGTGCCAGCAGTTACAGGGGACAGGTCAGTTACTACGAGCAGTACTTC.

The rearrangement links TRBV5-1 to TRBJ2-2; D gene ambiguous. CDR1 SGHRS and CDR2 YFSETQ come from the germline V gene. This CDR3 region has 13 residues. V was pared by 0 bases and J by 6 bases, with 6 bases between. CDR3 protein: CASSLAASGELFF. The CDR3 DNA is TGCGCCAGCAGCTTGGCGGCGTCCGGGGAGCTGTTTTTT.